Listed here is a single T cell receptor (beta chain). Its binding antigen is unknown. One base away there is no much larger clone; base qualities are not given. The treatment or condition label on this specimen signifies: some 20 received Ad26.COV2.S at low or high dose, single or two shots; about 5 received placebo; per-sample allocation not given. For vaccine and placebo recipients, repertoires were sequenced using samples collected on day 63 after the first injection. Cohort 1b enrolled around 24 adults aged 18-55 years at a single site in Boston, USA, between 29 July and 7 August 2020. Ad26.COV2.S was a replication-incompetent adenovirus type 26 vector that expressed a prefusion-stabilized SARS-CoV-2 spike protein derived from the original Wuhan strain. A distance of 12 bases separates the germline ends of V and J, which lose 4 bases and 8 bases respectively. The CDR3 contains 13 residues, cysteine and phenylalanine counted. Left in the record is the CDR3 DNA by itself, 39 bases read in frame from the first base. CDR1 and CDR2 (SGHTA, FQGNSA) derive from the germline V gene.

The immunoSEQ Assay was the method used to sequence TCRbeta CDR3 regions. After extraction, genomic DNA underwent amplification by bias-controlled multiplex PCR, followed by high-throughput sequencing. As for the original processing: Collapsing and filtering of sequences were performed to quantify the absolute abundance of each unique TCRbeta CDR3 region. T cell fraction was estimated by normalization of TCRbeta template counts to usable DNA, with usable DNA being measured through amplification of reference genes present in all nucleated cells. Repertoire TCRs were annotated as SARS-CoV-2-specific when V gene, CDR3 amino acid sequence and J gene were exactly matched to a known reactive TCR set. MIRA supplied the reference SARS-CoV-2 TCR set, which was filtered for enrichment in COVID-19-positive ImmuneCODE repertoires so that public or cross-reactive TCRs were removed. Drawing on the MIRA antigens, annotated TCRs were analysed further at the level of specific ORF or position within ORF. Breadth was defined as annotated unique rearrangements over total unique productive rearrangements; depth was the summed frequency of those rearrangements. Two-sided Wilcoxon rank-sum tests were used to compare TCR breadth between groups. Imported from immuneACCESS, the table was reduced by TCRdb to in-frame sequences with V and J called. These copies leave out some clones; in studies compared against another copy, an unresolved V gene accounts for under half, and the cause of the remainder is not known. The V and J calls and clone size are taken from that table; D and trimming were inferred from the DNA. The sample table lists some 330,000 clones, roughly nine tenths of them with a count of one. The top ten hold around 5.5% of the sample.

This record belongs to a study of Ad26.COV2.S vaccination and SARS-CoV-2 variants listed by TCRdb under 2021. Regarding the research as a whole: Vaccine-arm donors were drawn from COV1001, a multicentre, randomized, double-blind, placebo-controlled phase I-IIa trial of Ad26.COV2.S in healthy adults. Blinding of investigators to trial group allocation was maintained during experiments and outcome assessment. The TCR-sequenced set comprised around 32 samples: 19 Ad26.COV2.S vaccine recipients, 5 placebo recipients and 8 SARS-CoV-2 convalescent individuals. TCRbeta repertoire sequencing served as the tool for gauging how specific and how broad the SARS-CoV-2-reactive T cell receptors were following Ad26.COV2.S vaccination. Ad26.COV2.S was given intramuscularly at 5x10^10 or 1x10^11 viral particles, as a single shot or as two shots 56 days apart. Participants in the trial were split at random into five groups of five each, receiving low-dose or high-dose Ad26.COV2.S once or twice, or else placebo on both occasions.

Results and caveats for the whole study, not just this receptor: Non-spike TCR breadth was comparable between vaccine and placebo recipients, consistent with the vaccine containing only spike. Substantial breadth of spike-specific CD8+ and CD4+ T cell responses was reported after vaccination. The authors noted that total T cell responses may have been underestimated by the TCR breadth and depth analyses. Compared with placebo recipients, Ad26.COV2.S recipients showed higher spike-specific TCR breadth (P = 0.0014). Comparing responses between vaccine doses or regimens was not something the study was powered to do.

The chain is assembled from TRBV7-2 and TRBJ2-1; the D match is possibly TRBD1 or TRBD2, with 5 bases aligned in each. The sample consisted of peripheral blood, taken in a trial of Ad26.COV2.S vaccine versus placebo. This receptor was identified in a person aged 18-65 years who received the Ad26.COV2.S COVID-19 vaccine or a placebo. The nucleotide sequence reads as follows: TGTGCCAGCAGCTCAGTACGGGGCTATGAGCAGTTCTTC. It specifies CASSSVRGYEQFF.